The 27 T cell receptor beta chains in this list originate from one sample, sequenced in a study of T cell responses to AZD1222 COVID-19 vaccine. This table comes from immunoSEQ multiplex PCR, and its TCRdb copy is limited to in-frame clones, with some not included. The sample shows tens of thousands of clones, roughly 90% of them seen only once. The sample in question was peripheral blood, obtained 28 days after the second AZD1222 dose. Every receptor here comes from an adult who received the AZD1222 COVID-19 vaccine.

This chain links TRBV4-1 with TRBJ1-4; possible D gene TRBD1, 6 bases. CDR1 and CDR2 from the germline V gene are MGHRA and YSYEKL. V lost 1 base and J 5 bases, leaving 8 bases between the germline ends. There are 14 residues in the CDR3. The CDR3 nucleotides are TGCGCCAGCAGCCAAGCAGGGGAAAATGAAAAACTGTTTTTT. Amino acids: CASSQAGENEKLFF.

The chain links TRBV7-2 to TRBJ1-6; TRBD1 matches 10 bases. V shed 3 bases and J 9 bases; nucleotides not matched to a gene: 2. The germline V gene has CDR1 SGHTA and CDR2 FQGNSA. The CDR3 has 14 residues. CDR3 bases: TGTGCCAGCAGCTTGGGGACAGGGGTTTCACCCCTCCACTTT. Protein sequence: CASSLGTGVSPLHF.

The chain links TRBV4-3 to TRBJ1-4, with a possible D match to TRBD1 (5 bases). V gave up 0 bases and J gave up 8 bases, with 16 bases separating them. This CDR3 is 16 amino acids long. From germline, CDR1 is LGHNA and CDR2 YSLEER. CDR3 coding DNA: TGCGCCAGCAGCCAAGAGTTTGGACAAATCGAGGAAAAACTGTTTTTT. It yields the protein CASSQEFGQIEEKLFF.

The rearrangement links TRBV7-8 to TRBJ1-5, with 12 bases identical to TRBD1. Germline trimming cut 2 bases from V and 3 bases from J; bases unmatched to any gene: 2. Per the germline V gene, CDR1 is SGHVS and CDR2 is FQNEAQ. This CDR3 contains 16 residues. CDR3 nucleotides: TGTGCCAGCAGCTTATCGGGACAGGGGGCCAATCAGCCCCAGCATTTT. It specifies CASSLSGQGANQPQHF. The full variable domain, rest sourced from reference TRBV7-8 and TRBJ1-5, is GAGVSQSPRYKVAKRGQDVALRCDPISGHVSLFWYQQALGQGPEFLTYFQNEAQLDKSGLPSDRFFAERPEGSVSTLKIQRTQQEDSAVYLCASSLSGQGANQPQHFGDGTRLSIL.

The chain uses TRBV4-2 and TRBJ1-5, with TRBD1 as a possible D gene (5 bases). CDR3 size: 16 residues. The germline V gene encodes CDR1 LGHNA and CDR2 YNFKEQ. V was shortened by 0 bases and J by 3 bases, with 12 bases between the two germline ends. For the CDR3, the DNA is TGTGCCAGCAGCCAAGATAGTCAGGGTAACAATCAGCCCCAGCATTTT. Translation: CASSQDSQGNNQPQHF.

The J gene is TRBJ2-3, the V gene TRBV5-8; possible D gene TRBD2, 6 bases. This CDR3 region has 14 residues. The germline V gene has CDR1 SGHTS and CDR2 YDEGEE. Trimming removed 3 bases at V and 2 bases at J, with 10 bases between. The CDR3 DNA reads as TGTGCCAGCAGCTATAGCGGAAACACAGATACGCAGTATTTT. Amino acid sequence: CASSYSGNTDTQYF. Full variable domain (remainder filled in from reference TRBV5-8 and TRBJ2-3): EAGVTQSPTHLIKTRGQQATLRCSPISGHTSVYWYQQALGLGLQFLLWYDEGEERNRGNFPPRFSGRQFPNYSSELNVNALELEDSALYLCASSYSGNTDTQYFGPGTRLTVL.

V is TRBV24-1 and J is TRBJ1-5; no firm D call. V lost 3 bases and J lost 4, with 9 bases in between. Germline V gives CDR1 KGHDR, CDR2 SFDVKD. The CDR3 contains 14 residues. CDR3 nucleotides: TGTGCCACCAGTGATGCCGGACTTAATCAGCCCCAGCATTTT. It encodes CATSDAGLNQPQHF.

This chain joins TRBV6-2 or TRBV6-3 and TRBJ1-2, with D perhaps TRBD1 (5 bases). Germline V gives CDR1 MNHEY, CDR2 SVGEGT. Trimming pared 2 bases from V and 2 bases from J, leaving 18 bases between. CDR3 size: 17 residues. CDR3 sequence (DNA): TGTGCCAGCAGTTACCAGGTTGGGGACGGACTAAACTATGGCTACACCTTC. Its protein is CASSYQVGDGLNYGYTF.

This chain uses TRBV6-5 with TRBJ2-1; perhaps TRBD2 as D (5 bases). This CDR3 is 13 amino acids long. V was clipped by 4 bases and J by 8 bases, with 12 bases between them. Germline CDR1 MNHEY, CDR2 SVGAGI. The CDR3 reads CASSLDFGDEQFF. Written as DNA, the CDR3 is TGTGCCAGCAGTTTGGACTTCGGGGATGAGCAGTTCTTC.

This clone appeared a single time. The gene calls are TRBV18 and TRBJ1-2; 7 nucleotides line up with TRBD1. CDR3 length equals 16 residues. CDR1 and CDR2 from the germline V gene are KGHSH and LQKENI. The junction had 11 bases not matched to a gene; V was cut back by 3 bases and J by 4 bases. This CDR3 reads CASSPIAGQDGYGYTF. CDR3 DNA sequence: TGTGCCAGCTCACCCATAGCTGGACAGGACGGCTATGGCTACACCTTC. The full variable domain, its missing parts supplied by reference TRBV18 and TRBJ1-2, is NAGVMQNPRHLVRRRGQEARLRCSPMKGHSHVYWYRQLPEEGLKFMVYLQKENIIDESGMPKERFSAEFPKEGPSILRIQQVVRGDSAAYFCASSPIAGQDGYGYTFGSGTRLTVV.

This rearrangement joins TRBV11-3 to TRBJ2-1, with 8 bases fitting TRBD2. The CDR3 totals 15 residues. Trimming at V came to 1 base and at J to 4 bases, leaving 3 bases not matched to a gene. CDR1 is SGHNT and CDR2 is YENEEA in the germline V gene. The CDR3 region is CASSLAAGGYNEQFF. The CDR3 DNA sequence: TGTGCCAGCAGCTTAGCGGCGGGGGGTTACAATGAGCAGTTCTTC.

This clone showed up just a few times. The chain uses TRBV7-6 and TRBJ2-7, with D unresolved. The CDR3 sequence is 13 residues long. Germline V gene lookup returns CDR1 SGHVS and CDR2 FNYEAQ. V lost 5 bases and J lost 0, with 8 bases in between. CDR3 DNA sequence: TGTGCCAGCAGCCCCCGTTACTCCTACGAGCAGTACTTC. This encodes CASSPRYSYEQYF.

The chain joins TRBV5-1 to TRBJ2-7; D may be TRBD1 or TRBD2 (6 bases each). Deletions cut 2 bases from V and 3 bases from J, with 24 bases between. Germline CDR1 is SGHRS and CDR2 is YFSETQ. The CDR3 sequence is 18 residues long. DNA for the CDR3: TGCGCCAGCAGCTTCGGGGGCGAGGCGAGTAGGAGTAACTACGAGCAGTACTTC. This gives the protein CASSFGGEASRSNYEQYF.

This sequence joins TRBV4-2 and TRBJ1-3, with D perhaps matching TRBD1 (6 bases). CDR3 length: 15 residues. In germline, CDR1 is LGHNA, CDR2 YNFKEQ. The V gene lost 0 bases and the J gene lost 1 base, with 7 bases spanning the gap. The CDR3 here is CASSQDQGSGNTIYF. In DNA form, the CDR3 reads TGTGCCAGCAGCCAAGATCAGGGGTCTGGAAACACCATATATTTT.

This clone was seen a handful of times. The chain employs TRBV29-1 and TRBJ2-1; 13 positions match TRBD2. From germline, CDR1 is SQVTM and CDR2 ANQGSEA. CDR3 size: 15 residues. V shed 3 bases, J shed 7 bases, and the junction held 6 bases outside the gene matches. The CDR3 DNA reads as TGCAGCGTTGATCCTGGGACTAGCGGGACTAATGAGCAGTTCTTC. It yields the protein CSVDPGTSGTNEQFF.

V usage is TRBV5-5 and J usage is TRBJ1-3; no firm D call. Germline V gene lookup returns CDR1 SGHKS and CDR2 YYEKEE (reference sequence). The CDR3 contains 11 residues. The V and J ends lost 4 bases and 5 bases respectively, with 4 bases between them. Here the CDR3 reads CASSLRNTIYF. The CDR3 DNA is TGTGCCAGCAGCCTACGAAACACCATATATTTT.

The chain joins TRBV7-3 to TRBJ2-7, with D perhaps TRBD1 or TRBD2 (5 bases each). The CDR3 covers 13 residues. The V gene's germline CDR1 is SGHTA and CDR2 FQGTGA. The V and J ends lost 5 bases and 6 bases respectively, with 14 bases between them. CDR3 sequence: CASSPRGVGEQYF. The CDR3 DNA reads as TGTGCCAGCAGCCCTCGAGGGGTTGGCGAGCAGTACTTC. Together with reference TRBV7-3 and TRBJ2-7, the CDR3 gives the full variable domain: GAGVSQTPSNKVTEKGKYVELRCDPISGHTALYWYRQSLGQGPEFLIYFQGTGAADDSGLPNDRFFAVRPEGSVSTLKIQRTERGDSAVYLCASSPRGVGEQYFGPGTRLTVT.

The V and J genes are TRBV6-5 and TRBJ2-2; D is unresolved. The CDR3 contains 13 residues. The V gene lost 6 bases and the J gene lost 2 bases, with 7 bases spanning the gap. Germline V gene sequence: CDR1 MNHEY, CDR2 SVGAGI. CDR3 region: CASRTPNTGELFF. The CDR3 bases are TGTGCCAGCAGGACCCCTAACACCGGGGAGCTGTTTTTT.

This clone was seen a single time. V and J are TRBV6-1 and TRBJ2-7; maybe TRBD1 (6 bases). The CDR3 extends over 16 amino acids. Germline values: CDR1 MNHNS, CDR2 SASEGT. The V gene lost 4 bases and the J gene lost 5 bases, with 21 bases spanning the gap. CDR3 in DNA: TGTGCCAGCAGTGGAGTACAGGGTTCGGACGGCAACGAGCAGTACTTC. Protein product: CASSGVQGSDGNEQYF.

The J gene is TRBJ2-3, the V gene TRBV5-8; tentative D call: TRBD1 (6 bases). The germline CDR1 and CDR2 sequences are SGHTS and YDEGEE. The CDR3 extends over 13 amino acids. V was trimmed by 5 bases and J by 6 bases, leaving 13 bases between them. CDR3 DNA: TGTGCCAGCAGTCGAGGGGGTCCGGATACGCAGTATTTT. Amino acids: CASSRGGPDTQYF.

The chain is built from TRBV5-4 and TRBJ1-3; the D gene is possibly TRBD1 (5 bases). Germline-derived CDR1 and CDR2 are SGHNT and YYREEE (reference sequence). The V end lost 0 bases, the J end lost 0 bases, and 7 bases lay between the germline ends. This CDR3 spans 15 amino acids. The CDR3 bases are TGTGCCAGCAGCTTGGACAGGCGCTCTGGAAACACCATATATTTT. Encoded protein: CASSLDRRSGNTIYF.

The V call is TRBV7-2, the J call TRBJ1-3; D unresolved. Germline CDR1 and CDR2: SGHTA and FQGNSA. The CDR3 contains 17 residues. Trimming stripped 1 base from V and 4 bases from J, with 17 bases between. Written as DNA, the CDR3 is TGTGCCAGCAGCTTAGGACAAGGATACAACTGGGGAAACACCATATATTTT. Translation gives CASSLGQGYNWGNTIYF.

This CDR3 reads CSVEGRPVYNEQFF. Here the CDR3 DNA reads TGCAGCGTGGAGGGGAGGCCCGTGTACAATGAGCAGTTCTTC. V and J are TRBV29-1 and TRBJ2-1, with D perhaps matching TRBD2 (6 bases). The CDR3 extends over 14 amino acids. Trimming pared 6 bases from V and 4 bases from J, leaving 16 bases between. Germline V lookup: CDR1 SQVTM, CDR2 ANQGSEA.

The chain joins TRBV28 to TRBJ2-7; no clear D gene. From germline, CDR1 is MDHEN and CDR2 SYDVKM. The CDR3 extends over 11 amino acids. V was pared by 6 bases and J by 5 bases, with 8 bases between. Written as DNA, the CDR3 is TGTGCCAGCAGAGTACTGGACGAGCAGTACTTC. As protein: CASRVLDEQYF.

V usage is TRBV5-6 and J usage is TRBJ1-3; 8 bases fit TRBD1. Germline trimming cut 5 bases from V and 0 bases from J; bases unmatched to any gene: 7. Looked up from germline, CDR1 is SGHDT and CDR2 is YYEEEE. This CDR3 comprises 16 residues. CDR3 in amino acids: CASSSGTGRSGNTIYF. DNA of the CDR3: TGTGCCAGCAGTTCTGGGACAGGTCGCTCTGGAAACACCATATATTTT.

The chain uses TRBV28 and TRBJ2-5; D might be TRBD1 (6 bases). There are 13 residues in the CDR3. CDR1 MDHEN and CDR2 SYDVKM come from the germline V gene. V was shortened by 11 bases and J by 5 bases, with 18 bases between the two germline ends. CDR3 sequence (DNA): TGTGCCGCCAGAGGTGGGGGCTCGGAGACCCAGTACTTC. Protein sequence: CAARGGGSETQYF.

The chain is built from TRBV6-5 and TRBJ2-7; 8 bases are shared with TRBD2. V gave up 4 bases and J gave up 2 bases; unmatched junction bases: 10. The CDR3 runs to 16 residues. Germline-derived CDR1 and CDR2 are MNHEY and SVGAGI. The CDR3 sequence is CASSSPGREDPYEQYF. The CDR3 bases are TGTGCCAGCAGTTCCCCCGGGCGGGAGGACCCCTACGAGCAGTACTTC.